The 12 T cell receptor beta chains reported below all come from one sample, sequenced in a study of neoadjuvant anti-PD-1 for oral cavity cancer. The data were produced by immunoSEQ multiplex PCR, yet TCRdb's version contains in-frame clones alone and is incomplete. Of some 66,000 clones listed, around 82% were seen once; the top ten hold 3% to 3.5%. Sequenced here: PBMCs, sampled before nivolumab (anti-PD-1) treatment. These receptors all stem from a person aged 35-79 years with oral cavity squamous cell carcinoma.

The gene calls are TRBV6-5 and TRBJ2-2; D is possibly TRBD1 (6 bases). V lost 0 bases to trimming and J lost 8 bases, with 13 bases between them. The germline V gene encodes CDR1 MNHEY and CDR2 SVGAGI. The length of the CDR3 is 15 residues. DNA of the CDR3: TGTGCCAGCAGTTACTCACTACAGGGTCGTGGGGAGCTGTTTTTT. It encodes CASSYSLQGRGELFF.

The gene calls are TRBV6-5 and TRBJ1-6; 7 bases match TRBD1. The CDR3 is made up of 15 amino acids. J lost 9 bases, V lost 0 bases, and 5 bases had no gene match. Germline loops: CDR1 MNHEY, CDR2 SVGAGI. CDR3 nucleotide sequence: TGTGCCAGCAGTTACTCTACAGGGGATGGTTCACCCCTCCACTTT. This sequence encodes CASSYSTGDGSPLHF.

The chain has TRBV7-9 and TRBJ1-1; the match to TRBD1 covers 7 bases. The ends lost 5 bases at V and 0 bases at J; junction bases unmatched: 12. This CDR3 has 17 amino acids. Germline CDR1 is SEHNR and CDR2 is FQNEAQ (reference sequence). The CDR3 DNA reads TGTGCCAGCAGCCCGTTTACTGGGGGACAGTTGAACACTGAAGCTTTCTTT. Its translation is CASSPFTGGQLNTEAFF. Variable domain in full (rest from reference TRBV7-9 and TRBJ1-1): DTGVSQNPRHKITKRGQNVTFRCDPISEHNRLYWYRQTLGQGPEFLTYFQNEAQLEKSRLLSDRFSAERPKGSFSTLEIQRTEQGDSAMYLCASSPFTGGQLNTEAFFGQGTRLTVV.

This clone was counted only a few times. The chain employs TRBV7-9 and TRBJ1-2, with 7 nucleotides matching TRBD1. Germline trimming cut 0 bases from V and 13 bases from J; bases unmatched to any gene: 11. CDR1 and CDR2 from the germline V gene are SEHNR and FQNEAQ (reference sequence). The CDR3 sequence is 14 residues long. The CDR3, as DNA: TGTGCCAGCAGCTTAGCGGGGGGACAGTCAGAGGCCACCTTC. Its translation is CASSLAGGQSEATF.

The chain combines TRBV27 with TRBJ1-5, with no clear D. The CDR3 is made up of 15 amino acids. Trimming cost V 5 bases and J 0 bases, with 11 bases left between them. The germline gives CDR1 MNHEY, CDR2 SMNVEV (reference sequence). Here the CDR3 DNA reads TGTGCCAGCAGTCCCTATGCCGGTAGCAATCAGCCCCAGCATTTT. The encoded protein is CASSPYAGSNQPQHF.

V usage is TRBV5-4 and J usage is TRBJ1-5; no reliable D call. CDR3 length: 13 residues. V was pared by 4 bases and J by 9 bases, with 14 bases between. CDR1 is SGHNT and CDR2 is YYREEE in the germline V gene (reference sequence). The CDR3 DNA is TGTGCCAGCAGCCCCGGACCGAATGGGCCCCAGCATTTT. It yields the protein CASSPGPNGPQHF. Full variable domain (outside the CDR3, taken from reference TRBV5-4 and TRBJ1-5): ETGVTQSPTHLIKTRGQQVTLRCSSQSGHNTVSWYQQALGQGPQFIFQYYREEENGRGNFPPRFSGLQFPNYSSELNVNALELDDSALYLCASSPGPNGPQHFGDGTRLSIL.

CDR3 region: CASSIRTSGRDEQYF. In DNA form, the CDR3 reads TGTGCCAGCAGTATCCGAACTAGCGGGAGAGACGAGCAGTACTTC. The gene calls are TRBV27 and TRBJ2-7, with 11 bases that match TRBD2. The CDR3 has 15 amino acids. The junction had 8 bases not matched to a gene; V was cut back by 5 bases and J by 5 bases. The germline CDR1 and CDR2 sequences are MNHEY and SMNVEV (reference sequence).

This chain connects TRBV7-8 to TRBJ2-3; 12 bases align to TRBD2. Germline trimming cut 3 bases from V and 5 bases from J; bases unmatched to any gene: 6. This CDR3 has 16 amino acids. Germline V gene sequence: CDR1 SGHVS, CDR2 FQNEAQ. DNA for the CDR3: TGTGCCAGCAGCTTGCCGACTAGCGGGGGAGAAGATACGCAGTATTTT. Residues: CASSLPTSGGEDTQYF.

The chain carries TRBV11-2 and TRBJ2-1; TRBD2 matches at 9 bases. Germline V CDR1 and CDR2: SGHAT, FQNNGV. The V gene end was trimmed by 5 bases and the J gene end by 0 bases; junction bases not matched to a gene: 8. The CDR3 is 17 amino acids. The CDR3 nucleotides are TGTGCCAGCAGCCCGCAGGGCGGGGGGGCCTCCTACAATGAGCAGTTCTTC. Translation gives CASSPQGGGASYNEQFF.

This chain uses TRBV27 with TRBJ2-3; no reliable D call. Germline V gives CDR1 MNHEY, CDR2 SMNVEV (reference sequence). V was shortened by 4 bases and J by 0 bases, with 8 bases between the two germline ends. This CDR3 is 14 amino acids long. The CDR3 nucleotides read TGTGCCAGCAGTTCGGTCCCTAGCACAGATACGCAGTATTTT. This sequence encodes CASSSVPSTDTQYF.

V and J are TRBV5-1 and TRBJ2-7; 11 bases match TRBD1. Looked up from germline, CDR1 is SGHRS and CDR2 is YFSETQ. The CDR3 is made up of 14 amino acids. V lost 4 bases to trimming and J lost 4 bases; unmatched junction nucleotides: 4. CDR3 residues: CASSVGTGGYEQYF. The CDR3 region has the DNA TGCGCCAGCAGCGTGGGGACAGGGGGGTACGAGCAGTACTTC. Drawing the rest from reference TRBV5-1 and TRBJ2-7, the complete variable domain is KAGVTQTPRYLIKTRGQQVTLSCSPISGHRSVSWYQQTPGQGLQFLFEYFSETQRNKGNFPGRFSGRQFSNSRSEMNVSTLELGDSALYLCASSVGTGGYEQYFGPGTRLTVT.

Only a few counts were recorded for this clone. The chain carries TRBV6-5 and TRBJ1-4; 7 nucleotides line up with TRBD1. Germline V gene sequence: CDR1 MNHEY, CDR2 SVGAGI. CDR3 length: 15 residues. V shed 5 bases and J 7 bases; nucleotides not matched to a gene: 10. In nucleotides, the CDR3 is TGTGCCAGCAGTCCCGGCCGGACAGGCGGTGAAAAACTGTTTTTT. Translation gives CASSPGRTGGEKLFF.